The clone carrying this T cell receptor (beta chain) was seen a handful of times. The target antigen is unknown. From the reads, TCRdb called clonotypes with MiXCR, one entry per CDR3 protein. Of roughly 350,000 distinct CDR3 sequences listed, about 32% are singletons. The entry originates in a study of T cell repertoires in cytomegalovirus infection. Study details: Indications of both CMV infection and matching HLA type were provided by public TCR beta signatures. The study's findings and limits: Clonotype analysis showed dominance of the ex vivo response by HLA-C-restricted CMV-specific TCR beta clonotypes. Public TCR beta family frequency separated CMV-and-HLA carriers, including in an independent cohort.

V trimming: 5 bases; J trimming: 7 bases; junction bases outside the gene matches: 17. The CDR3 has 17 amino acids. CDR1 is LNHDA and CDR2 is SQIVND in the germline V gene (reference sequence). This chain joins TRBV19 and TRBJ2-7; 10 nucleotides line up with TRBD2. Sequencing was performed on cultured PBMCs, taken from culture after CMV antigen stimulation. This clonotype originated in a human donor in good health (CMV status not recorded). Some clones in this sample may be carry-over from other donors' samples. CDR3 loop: CASSVWRTSGGHGEQYF. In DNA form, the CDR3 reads TGTGCCAGTAGTGTCTGGAGGACTAGCGGAGGTCATGGTGAGCAGTACTTC.